The clone carrying this T cell receptor (beta chain) was found many times. Its antigen remains unknown. This sample is part of a study of breast tumors, draining lymph nodes, adjacent tissues. Samples came from axillary lymph nodes draining the breast cancer. Each CDR3 protein is one row after TCRdb ran MiXCR on the multiplex PCR reads. The data show about 300,000 distinct CDR3 sequences, with around 30% seen just once and approximately 1% held by the top ten. Germline CDR1 and CDR2: LNHDA and SQIVND (reference sequence). Trimming took off 6 bases at V and 3 bases at J, with 15 bases between the two ends. The CDR3 is 16 amino acids. The study, taken as a whole, reports: Most tumor T cells seemingly derive from lymph node, then expand in tumor. Compared with lymph nodes, tumors were less diverse; compared with nontumor tissue, more. Compared with basal-like, luminal-like tumors shared significantly more repertoire with nontumor tissue.

The specimen was axillary lymph node tissue. This TCR derives from a female donor with breast cancer. Some clones in this sample may be carry-over from other donors' samples. The chain has TRBV19 and TRBJ1-6; D remains unclear. The CDR3: CASSNTAQVYNSPLHF. The CDR3 DNA is TGTGCCAGTAGCAACACTGCTCAGGTCTATAATTCACCCCTCCACTTT. The variable domain in full, with the rest retrieved from reference TRBV19 and TRBJ1-6, is DGGITQSPKYLFRKEGQNVTLSCEQNLNHDAMYWYRQDPGQGLRLIYYSQIVNDFQKGDIAEGYSVSREKKESFPLTVTSAQKNPTAFYLCASSNTAQVYNSPLHFGNGTRLTVT.